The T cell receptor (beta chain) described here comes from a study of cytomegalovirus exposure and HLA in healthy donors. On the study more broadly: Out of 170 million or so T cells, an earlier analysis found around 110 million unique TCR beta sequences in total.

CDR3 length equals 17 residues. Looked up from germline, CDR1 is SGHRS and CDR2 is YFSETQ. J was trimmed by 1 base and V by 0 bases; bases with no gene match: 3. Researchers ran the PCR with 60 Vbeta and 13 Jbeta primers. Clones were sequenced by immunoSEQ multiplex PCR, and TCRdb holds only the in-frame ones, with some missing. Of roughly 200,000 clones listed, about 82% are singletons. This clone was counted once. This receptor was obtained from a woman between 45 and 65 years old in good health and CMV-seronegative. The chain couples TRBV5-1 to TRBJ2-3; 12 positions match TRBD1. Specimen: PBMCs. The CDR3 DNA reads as TGCGCCAGCAGCTTGGGAGGGACAGGGGGCCGCACAGATACGCAGTATTTT. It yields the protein CASSLGGTGGRTDTQYF.